The 26 T cell receptor beta chains listed next were all sequenced from one sample in a study of PD-L1 blockade in urothelial cancer. TCRdb's table, derived via immunoSEQ multiplex PCR, lists solely in-frame clones and lacks some. The sample shows some 120,000 clones, around 88% of them seen only once. Stated time point: peripheral blood 6 weeks after treatment start. The starting material was PBMCs, obtained around atezolizumab (anti-PD-L1) treatment. The source is a man aged 50-59 years with urothelial cancer.

The chain carries TRBV2 and TRBJ1-5, with D perhaps TRBD1 (6 bases). The V gene lost 6 bases and the J gene lost 7 bases, with 13 bases spanning the gap. Germline V gene sequence: CDR1 SNHLY, CDR2 FYNNEI. The CDR3 extends over 13 amino acids. CDR3 sequence: CASRQGGDQPQHF. Written as DNA, the CDR3 is TGTGCCAGCAGACAAGGGGGGGACCAGCCCCAGCATTTT.

The chain links TRBV2 to TRBJ2-1; no definite D call. In germline, CDR1 is SNHLY, CDR2 FYNNEI. This CDR3 has 14 residues. V dropped 4 bases and J dropped 7 bases, with 14 bases sitting between them. For the CDR3, the DNA is TGTGCCAGCAGTGTTGCGTCACCGTGGAATGAGCAGTTCTTC. As protein: CASSVASPWNEQFF.

The V and J genes are TRBV14 and TRBJ2-2; possible D gene TRBD2, 7 bases. The CDR3 is made up of 15 amino acids. Germline V lookup: CDR1 SGHDN, CDR2 FVKESK. V was clipped by 3 bases and J by 4 bases, with 12 bases between them. The CDR3 DNA follows: TGTGCCAGCAGCCAGAGGAGGGGGGGCACCGGGGAGCTGTTTTTT. Translating it yields CASSQRRGGTGELFF.

The chain is built from TRBV4-2 and TRBJ2-1; 11 nucleotides match TRBD2. Germline CDR1 and CDR2: LGHNA and YNFKEQ. V shed 6 bases, J shed 0 bases, and the junction held 7 bases outside the gene matches. CDR3 size: 17 residues. Here the CDR3 DNA reads TGTGCCAGCAGAGAGACTAGCGGGACGGGCTCCTACAATGAGCAGTTCTTC. It encodes CASRETSGTGSYNEQFF.

This chain links TRBV11-2 with TRBJ2-3; 7 positions agree with TRBD2. CDR3 length: 16 residues. Germline lookup yields CDR1 SGHAT and CDR2 FQNNGV. V shed 4 bases and J 5 bases; nucleotides not matched to a gene: 12. CDR3: CASSWEGGMGEDTQYF. CDR3 nucleotide sequence: TGTGCCAGCAGCTGGGAGGGCGGGATGGGGGAAGATACGCAGTATTTT.

This clone occurred once. The chain has TRBV7-2 and TRBJ2-5; D uncertain. Trimming took 1 base from V and 3 from J, leaving 9 bases between them. Germline CDR1 SGHTA, CDR2 FQGNSA. The CDR3 covers 14 residues. In nucleotides, the CDR3 is TGTGCCAGCAGCTTAGTTCGGGTGGAAGAGACCCAGTACTTC. It yields the protein CASSLVRVEETQYF.

This clone was seen more than once but under ten times. The J gene is TRBJ1-4, the V gene TRBV28; 9 nucleotides agree with TRBD1. Germline V CDR1 and CDR2: MDHEN, SYDVKM. After removal of 6 bases from V and 4 bases from J, the junction contained 6 bases not matched to a gene. This CDR3 region has 15 residues. CDR3 in amino acids: CASSPTGGVNEKLFF. CDR3 DNA: TGTGCCAGCAGCCCTACAGGGGGCGTTAATGAAAAACTGTTTTTT.

This chain uses TRBV30 with TRBJ1-1; no definite D call. Germline-derived CDR1 and CDR2 are GTSNPN and SVGIG (reference sequence). This CDR3 has 13 amino acids. V was pared by 1 base and J by 1 base, with 7 bases between. CDR3 protein: CAWSGQANTEAFF. The DNA of the CDR3 is TGTGCCTGGAGTGGGCAGGCGAACACTGAAGCTTTCTTT.

The CDR3 DNA follows: TGCGCCAGCAGCCCAGGACAGGGAGGAGATACGCAGTATTTT. It yields the protein CASSPGQGGDTQYF. This chain connects TRBV5-1 to TRBJ2-3; 8 bases match TRBD1. The junction had 6 bases not matched to a gene; V was cut back by 4 bases and J by 5 bases. This CDR3 spans 14 amino acids. Germline CDR1 and CDR2: SGHRS and YFSETQ.

The chain is built from TRBV18 and TRBJ1-4; tentative D call: TRBD1 (5 bases). CDR3 length equals 14 residues. Germline values: CDR1 KGHSH, CDR2 LQKENI. The V and J ends lost 3 bases and 5 bases respectively, with 10 bases between them. The CDR3 protein is CASSPLRGNEKLFF. DNA of the CDR3: TGTGCCAGCTCACCGCTTAGGGGAAATGAAAAACTGTTTTTT.

The chain couples TRBV5-1 to TRBJ2-5; TRBD2 agrees at 11 bases. Germline CDR1 reads SGHRS; CDR2 reads YFSETQ. The length of the CDR3 is 15 residues. V trimming: 1 base; J trimming: 6 bases; junction bases outside the gene matches: 5. The CDR3 DNA sequence: TGCGCCAGCAGCTTGCTAGCGGGAGGTGGAAAGACCCAGTACTTC. This gives the protein CASSLLAGGGKTQYF.

As DNA, the CDR3 is TGTGCCAGCAGCTTAGTTCCGACAGGATCACAAGAGACCCAGTACTTC. This encodes CASSLVPTGSQETQYF. This chain uses TRBV5-4 with TRBJ2-5; maybe TRBD1 (6 bases). Per the germline V gene, CDR1 is SGHNT and CDR2 is YYREEE (reference sequence). The V gene lost 2 bases and the J gene lost 2 bases, with 16 bases spanning the gap. The CDR3 length is 16 residues.

The chain has TRBV15 and TRBJ2-5; D perhaps matches TRBD2 (6 bases). The CDR3 consists of 14 residues. CDR1 LNHNV and CDR2 YYDKDF come from the germline V gene (reference sequence). Between the trimmed V and J ends, which lost 0 bases and 5 bases, there was a span of 10 bases. For the CDR3, the DNA is TGTGCCACCAGCAGAGATAATGGGGGGGAGACCCAGTACTTC. Its translation is CATSRDNGGETQYF.

In its sample, this clone was seen once. The rearrangement uses TRBV16 and TRBJ1-4; possibly TRBD1 for D (6 bases). Deletions cut 4 bases from V and 0 bases from J, with 9 bases between. The CDR3 spans 15 residues. The V gene's germline CDR1 is KGHSY and CDR2 FQNENV. CDR3 nucleotides: TGTGCCAGCAGCCGGAACAGGGCAACTAATGAAAAACTGTTTTTT. As protein: CASSRNRATNEKLFF.

The chain has TRBV7-2 and TRBJ2-2, with D perhaps TRBD1 (6 bases). This CDR3 is 17 amino acids long. Trimming cost V 4 bases and J 3 bases, with 18 bases left between them. CDR1 is SGHTA, CDR2 FQGNSA, per germline. Written as DNA, the CDR3 is TGTGCCAGCAGCTCCCATTTCGACAGGAGATACACCGGGGAGCTGTTTTTT. It is translated as CASSSHFDRRYTGELFF.

V and J are TRBV5-1 and TRBJ1-5, with TRBD1 identical over 7 bases. V lost 4 bases and J lost 3; bases outside the gene matches: 7. The germline gives CDR1 SGHRS, CDR2 YFSETQ. The CDR3 totals 15 residues. CDR3 bases: TGCGCCAGCAGCCTGGGCGACAGGGACAATCAGCCCCAGCATTTT. This encodes CASSLGDRDNQPQHF.

The chain carries TRBV9 and TRBJ2-3; D is possibly TRBD1 (6 bases). Germline V CDR1 and CDR2: SGDLS, YYNGEE. CDR3 length: 12 residues. V dropped 0 bases and J dropped 8 bases, with 7 bases sitting between them. The CDR3 coding sequence is TGTGCCAGCAGCGTAGGGGGGCGTACGCAGTATTTT. Translating it yields CASSVGGRTQYF.

The gene calls are TRBV29-1 and TRBJ1-1, with 8 bases lining up with TRBD1. In germline, CDR1 is SQVTM, CDR2 ANQGSEA. V shed 7 bases, J shed 5 bases, and the junction held 9 bases outside the gene matches. The CDR3 covers 13 residues. CDR3 region: CSATDRVRTEAFF. The CDR3 DNA reads TGCAGCGCTACGGACAGGGTAAGGACTGAAGCTTTCTTT.

J is TRBJ1-1 and V is TRBV2; D is unclear. Germline CDR1 is SNHLY and CDR2 is FYNNEI. The CDR3 extends over 13 amino acids. Between the trimmed V and J ends, which lost 4 bases and 3 bases, there was a span of 9 bases. CDR3 in DNA: TGTGCCAGCAGTGGCAGGCCTTACACTGAAGCTTTCTTT. Its translation is CASSGRPYTEAFF.

The chain links TRBV2 to TRBJ1-4, with 8 bases fitting TRBD1. The ends lost 7 bases at V and 5 bases at J; junction bases unmatched: 6. This CDR3 has 14 residues. CDR1 and CDR2 (germline): SNHLY, FYNNEI. The CDR3 sequence: CASTRDRQNEKLFF. The CDR3 region has the DNA TGTGCCAGCACCCGGGACAGGCAAAATGAAAAACTGTTTTTT.

V and J are TRBV5-5 and TRBJ1-4; 9 nucleotides agree with TRBD1. Trimming removed 4 bases from V and 8 bases from J; junction bases left unmatched: 3. CDR3 length: 13 residues. CDR1 and CDR2 from the germline V gene are SGHKS and YYEKEE (reference sequence). CDR3 sequence: CASSGTGREKLFF. The DNA for the CDR3 is TGTGCCAGCAGCGGGACAGGGCGGGAAAAACTGTTTTTT.

The chain recombines TRBV11-2 with TRBJ2-7, with D possibly TRBD1 on 6 matching bases. Trimming took 5 bases from V and 0 from J, leaving 11 bases between them. CDR1 is SGHAT, CDR2 FQNNGV, per germline. CDR3 size: 14 residues. The CDR3 reads CASSAVDSSYEQYF. The CDR3 DNA reads as TGTGCCAGCAGCGCCGTGGACAGCTCCTACGAGCAGTACTTC.

The V call is TRBV13, the J call TRBJ1-6, with 9 bases matching TRBD1. The CDR3 loop spans 16 amino acids. The germline V gene encodes CDR1 PRHDT and CDR2 FYEKMQ (reference sequence). After removal of 5 bases from V and 8 bases from J, the junction contained 10 bases not matched to a gene. The CDR3 region has the DNA TGTGCCAGCAGCCGAAGAGAACAGGGGGCCTATTCACCCCTCCACTTT. Protein product: CASSRREQGAYSPLHF.

This clone was recorded only once. Other DNA sequences from this sample encode an identical CDR3 as well. The rearrangement links TRBV5-1 to TRBJ2-7, with 10 bases identical to TRBD1. The V gene's germline CDR1 is SGHRS and CDR2 YFSETQ. Trimming at V came to 4 bases and at J to 2 bases, leaving 3 bases not matched to a gene. This CDR3 has 14 residues. CDR3 amino acids: CASSPGQGAYEQYF. CDR3 nucleotides: TGCGCCAGCAGCCCAGGACAGGGGGCCTACGAGCAGTACTTC.

This clone was detected only a few times. V is TRBV11-3 and J is TRBJ2-7; D gene unclear. The CDR3 extends over 16 amino acids. CDR1 and CDR2 (germline): SGHNT, YENEEA. Trimming shortened V by 7 bases and J by 2 bases, and 21 bases separated the two germline ends. The CDR3 protein is CASTSGGRLFAYEQYF. The CDR3 DNA sequence: TGTGCCAGCACCTCCGGCGGCCGTCTCTTTGCCTACGAGCAGTACTTC.

This clone was recorded a few times. This chain links TRBV6-5 with TRBJ1-6; D gene uncertain. There are 16 residues in the CDR3. Germline values: CDR1 MNHEY, CDR2 SVGAGI. Trimming shortened V by 1 base and J by 7 bases, and 14 bases separated the two germline ends. The CDR3, as DNA: TGTGCCAGCAGTTACTGGAGGGCCCCGTTCAATTCACCCCTCCACTTT. Translation: CASSYWRAPFNSPLHF.